This T cell receptor beta chain was captured in a study of a mutant IDH1 vaccine in newly diagnosed glioma. At the level of the study: Patients got radiotherapy, temozolomide, or both beforehand, and most got both. In the visit schedule, V12 fell in week 35, while V13 fell in week 47.

Clones were read by immunoSEQ multiplex PCR, and TCRdb kept only the in-frame ones, dropping some. The table has 84,000 or so clones, 75% to 85% seen once. The time point denotes: week 47, end of study. Vaccinated patients received 300 ug of mutant IDH1 20-mer peptide per dose, with topical imiquimod. As for this clone: The antigen remains unidentified.

The CDR3 consists of 15 residues. In germline, CDR1 is SEHNR, CDR2 FQNEAQ (reference sequence). V lost 5 bases and J lost 6; bases outside the gene matches: 10. Source: PBMCs, taken from a glioma patient whose treatment included an IDH1 peptide vaccine. The receptor's source is a man in his forties with glioma. The chain combines TRBV7-9 with TRBJ2-7; 10 positions match TRBD1. In DNA form, the CDR3 reads TGTGCCAGCAGCCCCCCAGGGACAGGGGCCTCCGAGCAGTACTTC. It is translated as CASSPPGTGASEQYF.